The T cell receptor beta chain described here comes from a study of CD8+CD57+ T cells in acquired aplastic anemia (dated by TCRdb to 2016 to 2018). Study-wide context: A mean of around 3 ug of DNA, ranging from about 0.17 to 30 ug, was extracted from sorted CD4+ and CD8+ cells. CD8+CD57+ expansion was defined as frequency above the mean frequency observed in healthy subjects.

Profiling of TCR beta VDJ combinations and CDR3 sequences used genomic DNA as the template. An Illumina HiSeq 2000 was the platform used for TCR repertoire sequencing. Turning to the authors' computational methods: TRBV/TRBJ rearrangement plots, CDR3 size and DJ length profiles, and Simpson's diversity index were used to evaluate the repertoires. The most abundant DNA sequence in the deep sequencing data was taken as the immunodominant clone. CDR3 amino acid sequences were checked for sharing across subjects and were also compared against the VDJdb database and published repertoires. The raw public data were reprocessed by TCRdb itself: fastp quality trimming at Q25, MiXCR clonotype calling, in-frame beta chains only. All rows with the same CDR3 protein become a single entry with the most common DNA and genes. TCRdb assigned the V and J calls; the authors' analysis was not used. Recorded for this sample are over 250,000 distinct CDR3 sequences; under 65% of them occurred a single time. The ten largest clones capture 1.3% of the sample.

Overall study results and their limits: Patients and healthy controls showed no significant difference in CD8+ Simpson's diversity (P=0.060). Roughly 30 CD8+ CDR3 sequences were shared between patients and controls but appeared highly expressed in patients and within their immunodominant clones.

As regards this clonotype: Its specific antigen is unknown. Base qualities are not recorded, but no much larger clone differs from it by a single base.

The CDR3 contains 15 residues, cysteine and phenylalanine counted. Here the CDR3 DNA is all that survives: 45 bases in frame from base 1. At the junction V is shortened by 4 bases and J by 4 bases, with 18 bases in between. Taken from the germline V gene, the CDR1 and CDR2 loops are SGHDT and YYEEEE. The patients picked for sequencing were ones in whom flow cytometry had shown an expansion of CD8+CD57+ cells. Severe acquired aplastic anemia was diagnosed in all patients according to International Study of Aplastic Anemia and Agranulocytosis and Camitta criteria. At the time blood was sampled, none of the patients had received any therapy. The study deep-sequenced TCR repertoires of sorted CD4+ and CD8+ blood T cells from severe aplastic anemia patients and healthy subjects. In the USA, patient enrollment took place under clinicaltrials.gov protocols 00001620, 01623167, 00001397, 00071045, 00081523 and 00961064. Ficoll-Paque density gradient centrifugation was used to isolate peripheral blood mononuclear cells. Before DNA extraction, CD4+ and CD8+ T cells were sorted with FACS or magnetic beads.

The sequenced material came from sorted CD4+, CD8+, or CD8+CD57+ T cells (not recorded which) from PBMCs. The sequence derives from a human donor with aplastic anemia. Recombination joined TRBV5-6 with TRBJ2-7; perhaps TRBD1 is the D gene, with 6 bases matching. The CDR3 in this case is CASSLQGTLGYEQYF. Here is the DNA: TGTGCCAGCAGCCTACAGGGAACCCTTGGGTACGAGCAGTACTTC. Extended through the reference TRBV5-6 and TRBJ2-7 proteins, this CDR3 yields the full variable domain: DAGVTQSPTHLIKTRGQQVTLRCSPKSGHDTVSWYQQALGQGPQFIFQYYEEEERQRGNFPDRFSGHQFPNYSSELNVNALLLGDSALYLCASSLQGTLGYEQYFGPGTRLTVT.